The present T cell receptor (beta chain) was sequenced within a study of T cell responses to AZD1222 COVID-19 vaccine. Study results and caveats: The study found Spike-specific TCR breadth and depth rose after two AZD1222 doses. Recipients of AZD1222 seropositive at baseline numbered only 5 or 6. The span of vaccine-associated CD4 TCRs extended across spike, with dominance at 160-218 and 743-854. Repertoire samples came only from after the peak T cell response.

Sequencing was performed with immunoSEQ multiplex PCR; in TCRdb, only in-frame clones are kept and a portion is missing. This repertoire shows approximately 140,000 clones, 89% found once; its top ten account for about 3%. The CDR3 length is 15 residues. The ends lost 5 bases at V and 1 base at J; junction bases unmatched: 6. Germline CDR1 and CDR2: KGHSH and LQKENI. Details on this clone: Antigen unknown.

The receptor's source is an adult in good health. The V gene is TRBV18, the J gene TRBJ2-3, with TRBD1 identical over 7 bases. The sample consisted of peripheral blood, taken on day 0 of AZD1222 vaccination. This CDR3 reads CASSKRQGRTDTQYF. CDR3 in DNA: TGTGCCAGCTCAAAACGACAGGGCCGCACAGATACGCAGTATTTT.